The 26 T cell receptor beta chains below were found in one sample sequenced in a study of cytomegalovirus exposure and HLA in healthy donors. With 60 Vbeta and 13 Jbeta primers, the PCR was carried out. TCRdb's copy holds only in-frame clones and misses some; the assay was immunoSEQ multiplex PCR. The table includes 150,000 to 200,000 clones, about three quarters detected once. Specimen: PBMCs. The receptors were gathered from a woman aged 40 to 50 in good health and CMV-seropositive.

This clone was observed a single time. A read error may produce the germline difference seen at one junction end. The CDR3 spells CASSQLPWTTTDTDMQYF. The CDR3 DNA is TGTGCCAGCAGCCAACTACCTTGGACTACTACCGACACAGATATGCAGTATTTT. The chain joins TRBV14 to TRBJ2-3; a possible D gene is TRBD2 (6 bases). In germline, CDR1 is SGHDN, CDR2 FVKESK. The CDR3 covers 18 residues.

This chain links TRBV19 with TRBJ1-3; 7 nucleotides match TRBD1. Trimming removed 6 bases from V and 0 bases from J; junction bases left unmatched: 5. This CDR3 region has 15 residues. In germline, CDR1 is LNHDA, CDR2 SQIVND (reference sequence). The CDR3 region is CASRYDRASGNTIYF. CDR3 nucleotides: TGTGCCAGTAGGTACGACAGGGCCTCTGGAAACACCATATATTTT.

This clone was counted between two and nine times. The chain combines TRBV6-5 with TRBJ2-7, with 10 bases matching TRBD2. The CDR3 covers 14 residues. The V gene end was trimmed by 5 bases and the J gene end by 4 bases; junction bases not matched to a gene: 5. In germline, CDR1 is MNHEY, CDR2 SVGAGI. CDR3 sequence reads: CASSPSGGRYEQYF. CDR3 DNA: TGTGCCAGCAGTCCTAGCGGGGGCCGTTACGAGCAGTACTTC.

The rearrangement uses TRBV2 and TRBJ1-6; D possibly corresponds to TRBD1 (6 bases). The CDR3 extends over 17 amino acids. Trimming left V 5 bases short and J 3 bases short, with 17 bases between. Germline values: CDR1 SNHLY, CDR2 FYNNEI. CDR3 protein: CASSYWDTGSYNSPLHF. In DNA, the CDR3 is TGTGCCAGCAGTTACTGGGACACTGGGAGCTATAATTCACCCCTCCACTTT.

V usage is TRBV28 and J usage is TRBJ1-2, with D maybe TRBD1 (5 bases). The CDR3 is 15 residues long. CDR1 and CDR2 (germline): MDHEN, SYDVKM. V shed 4 bases and J shed 6 bases, with 18 bases lying between them. This CDR3 is CASSSPGEGRNGYTF. The CDR3 nucleotides read TGTGCCAGCAGTTCCCCGGGGGAAGGAAGGAATGGCTACACCTTC.

CDR3 amino acids: CASSTPGLAGVNTYEQYF. CDR3 DNA sequence: TGTGCCAGCAGCACACCCGGACTAGCGGGAGTCAATACCTACGAGCAGTACTTC. The V gene is TRBV11-3, the J gene TRBJ2-7; 13 nucleotides line up with TRBD2. CDR3 length: 18 residues. CDR1 SGHNT and CDR2 YENEEA come from the germline V gene. The V segment lost 5 bases and the J segment 2 bases; nucleotides outside the gene matches: 12.

The gene calls are TRBV18 and TRBJ2-7, with TRBD2 identical over 10 bases. V lost 2 bases and J lost 5; bases outside the gene matches: 6. Germline lookup yields CDR1 KGHSH and CDR2 LQKENI. The CDR3 consists of 15 residues. CDR3 bases: TGTGCCAGCTCACCAGGGGATAGCGGGGGGAACGAGCAGTACTTC. It encodes CASSPGDSGGNEQYF.

This chain joins TRBV18 and TRBJ1-3; D not resolved. Germline V CDR1 and CDR2: KGHSH, LQKENI. The CDR3 spans 16 residues. V dropped 4 bases and J dropped 0 bases, with 13 bases sitting between them. CDR3 bases: TGTGCCAGCTCACAACTCGACTCGAGCTCTGGAAACACCATATATTTT. Protein: CASSQLDSSSGNTIYF.

CDR3 in DNA: TGTGCCAGCAGCGCAAGGAGAACCGGGACAGGGAAGGCCGGGGAGCTGTTTTTT. Translated: CASSARRTGTGKAGELFF. The chain employs TRBV21-1 and TRBJ2-2; the table's D call, TRBD1, was not checked against the DNA. TRBV21-1 is listed as a pseudogene. The CDR3 has 18 residues.

The genes are TRBV7-9 and TRBJ1-1; D is undetermined. The germline V gene has CDR1 SEHNR and CDR2 FQNEAQ (reference sequence). The CDR3 covers 13 residues. Trimming removed 7 bases from V and 4 bases from J, with 13 bases in between. The CDR3 region has the DNA TGTGCCAGCACCCGAGGCGAGGGCACTGAAGCTTTCTTT. Its translation: CASTRGEGTEAFF. Based on the CDR3 plus reference TRBV7-9 and TRBJ1-1, the full variable domain is DTGVSQNPRHKITKRGQNVTFRCDPISEHNRLYWYRQTLGQGPEFLTYFQNEAQLEKSRLLSDRFSAERPKGSFSTLEIQRTEQGDSAMYLCASTRGEGTEAFFGQGTRLTVV.

The V gene is TRBV19, the J gene TRBJ1-2; D perhaps matches TRBD1 (6 bases). Trimming removed 9 bases from V and 7 bases from J, with 27 bases in between. The CDR3 is 16 amino acids. CDR1 is LNHDA, CDR2 SQIVND, per germline (reference sequence). CDR3 protein: CASMDRAEGGLSGYTF. The DNA for the CDR3 is TGTGCCAGCATGGACAGAGCCGAAGGTGGATTGAGTGGCTACACCTTC.

The J gene is TRBJ2-2, the V gene TRBV5-1; D is perhaps TRBD1 (6 bases). CDR1 is SGHRS, CDR2 YFSETQ, per germline. This CDR3 has 14 amino acids. Trimming took 8 bases from V and 0 from J, leaving 11 bases between them. The DNA of the CDR3 is TGCGCCAGTCAGACAGGCCCGAACACCGGGGAGCTGTTTTTT. It encodes CASQTGPNTGELFF.

This chain links TRBV18 with TRBJ1-2; TRBD1 matches 7 bases. CDR1 and CDR2 from the germline V gene are KGHSH and LQKENI. The CDR3 consists of 13 residues. V dropped 1 base and J dropped 4; count of bases not matched to a gene: 0. The CDR3 spells CASSPRDSYGYTF. The CDR3, as DNA: TGTGCCAGCTCACCACGGGACAGCTATGGCTACACCTTC.

V is TRBV6-6 and J is TRBJ2-1; D remains unclear. Germline V gene lookup returns CDR1 MNHNY and CDR2 SVGAGI (reference sequence). Trimming removed 1 base at V and 0 bases at J, with 10 bases between. This CDR3 comprises 16 residues. CDR3 bases: TGTGCCAGCAGTTACTTGCCTGGCAACTCCTACAATGAGCAGTTCTTC. Residues: CASSYLPGNSYNEQFF.

The rearrangement links TRBV5-1 to TRBJ2-2; 7 nucleotides match TRBD2. The germline gives CDR1 SGHRS, CDR2 YFSETQ. J was trimmed by 0 bases and V by 4 bases; bases with no gene match: 6. The CDR3 covers 16 residues. The CDR3 DNA follows: TGCGCCAGCAGCCCCAGCGGGACCCCGAACACCGGGGAGCTGTTTTTT. Protein product: CASSPSGTPNTGELFF.

The rearrangement joins TRBV6-7 to TRBJ1-2, with TRBD1 identical over 8 bases. TRBV6-7 is identified as an open reading frame with a role that is uncertain. V shed 6 bases, J shed 4 bases, and the junction held 4 bases outside the gene matches. CDR3 length: 13 residues. The CDR3 DNA is TGTGCCAGCAGCCGGGACAGGACCTATGGCTACACCTTC. It encodes CASSRDRTYGYTF.

The V call is TRBV28, the J call TRBJ1-1, with no clear D. The CDR3 has 14 residues. Between the trimmed V and J ends, which lost 3 bases and 0 bases, there was a span of 8 bases. Germline values: CDR1 MDHEN, CDR2 SYDVKM. The CDR3 coding sequence is TGTGCCAGCAGTTTTACTCTCATGAACACTGAAGCTTTCTTT. This sequence encodes CASSFTLMNTEAFF.

The chain combines TRBV4-1 with TRBJ2-5; 10 bases match TRBD2. The CDR3 has 16 amino acids. V shed 0 bases and J 5 bases; nucleotides not matched to a gene: 6. Germline-derived CDR1 and CDR2 are MGHRA and YSYEKL. CDR3 loop: CASSQDRAGGWETQYF. The CDR3 region has the DNA TGCGCCAGCAGCCAAGATCGAGCGGGAGGGTGGGAGACCCAGTACTTC.

V is TRBV4-3 and J is TRBJ2-1; the match to TRBD1 covers 7 bases. Germline V gene sequence: CDR1 LGHNA, CDR2 YSLEER. This CDR3 region has 17 residues. V gave up 5 bases and J gave up 1 base; unmatched junction bases: 11. Here the CDR3 reads CASSRGTTGHSYNEQFF. The DNA for the CDR3 is TGCGCCAGCAGCAGGGGTACGACAGGGCATTCCTACAATGAGCAGTTCTTC.

CDR3 in amino acids: CASSLAGTMGGNTIYF. As DNA, the CDR3 is TGCGCCAGCAGCTTGGCCGGGACAATGGGAGGAAACACCATATATTTT. The genes are TRBV5-1 and TRBJ1-3; D might be TRBD1 (6 bases). Trimming removed 0 bases at V and 4 bases at J, with 14 bases between. Germline V gene lookup returns CDR1 SGHRS and CDR2 YFSETQ. The CDR3 is 16 amino acids. The complete variable domain, with remaining parts taken from reference TRBV5-1 and TRBJ1-3, reads KAGVTQTPRYLIKTRGQQVTLSCSPISGHRSVSWYQQTPGQGLQFLFEYFSETQRNKGNFPGRFSGRQFSNSRSEMNVSTLELGDSALYLCASSLAGTMGGNTIYFGEGSWLTVV.

The chain has TRBV2 and TRBJ1-3; no clear D. The CDR3 runs 15 residues. V was pared by 4 bases and J by 0 bases, with 10 bases between. The germline CDR1 and CDR2 sequences are SNHLY and FYNNEI. The CDR3 bases are TGTGCCAGCAGTGTACCAACAGTCTCTGGAAACACCATATATTTT. Residues: CASSVPTVSGNTIYF.

CDR3 coding DNA: TGTGCCAGCAAACTAGCGGGGGTGAACACCGGGGAGCTGTTTTTT. This gives the protein CASKLAGVNTGELFF. The rearrangement uses TRBV27 and TRBJ2-2; 11 bases line up with TRBD2. The CDR3 totals 15 residues. Germline V gives CDR1 MNHEY, CDR2 SMNVEV (reference sequence). Trimming took 7 bases from V and 1 from J; bases not matched to a gene: 2.

The rearrangement links TRBV18 to TRBJ2-5, with 9 nucleotides matching TRBD2. V lost 5 bases, J lost 2 bases, and 3 bases stayed unmatched. The germline V gene encodes CDR1 KGHSH and CDR2 LQKENI. The CDR3 length is 14 residues. The CDR3 nucleotides are TGTGCCAGCTCAGCGGGACTAGCACAAGAGACCCAGTACTTC. It is translated as CASSAGLAQETQYF.

The rearrangement uses TRBV5-1 and TRBJ1-2, with a tentative D call TRBD1 (6 bases). The CDR3 runs 15 residues. The V gene lost 0 bases and the J gene lost 2 bases, with 11 bases spanning the gap. CDR1 and CDR2 (germline): SGHRS, YFSETQ. The CDR3 DNA reads as TGCGCCAGCAGCTTGGGGGGGGGCGACAACTATGGCTACACCTTC. The encoded protein is CASSLGGGDNYGYTF.

J is TRBJ1-2 and V is TRBV5-3, with D uncertain. TRBV5-3 is noted as an ORF with a role that remains uncertain. Trimming removed 3 bases at V and 8 bases at J, with 23 bases between. This CDR3 contains 16 residues. Here the CDR3 DNA reads TGTGCCAGAAGCTGGCTGGATCCGGGGAGGGTTAAGGGCTACACCTTC. The encoded protein is CARSWLDPGRVKGYTF.

This clone was seen just once. This chain uses TRBV7-8 with TRBJ2-5; 7 nucleotides line up with TRBD1. TRBJ2-7 explains the end of the DNA better; the J call may be wrong. The germline V gene has CDR1 SGHVS and CDR2 FQNEAQ. CDR3 length equals 15 residues. DNA of the CDR3: TGTGCCAGCAGCGATACAATGGGACAGTCCTACGAGCAGTACTTC. Translation gives CASSDTMGQSYEQYF.